This T cell receptor beta chain was identified during a study of cytotoxic CD8 clonotypes in ibrutinib-treated CLL. For the study at large: Partial responders around 24, complete 2; about 12 progressed and around 15 stayed in remission by median about 6 years.

As concerns this clone: Its antigen is still unknown.

Data came from immunoSEQ multiplex PCR; TCRdb stores just in-frame clones and leaves some out. The table lists 150,000 or so clones, approximately 80% of them singletons. Points from the study as a whole: Sustained-remission and progressing patients had unequal sampling times.

The receptor comes from a human donor with chronic lymphocytic leukemia. The sample consisted of PBMCs, taken after 12 months of ibrutinib treatment.

The CDR3 protein is CASSLTFLGHSNYGYTF. In DNA form, the CDR3 reads TGTGCCAGCAGCTTAACGTTCCTGGGACACAGTAACTATGGCTACACCTTC. The gene calls are TRBV7-9 and TRBJ1-2, with D tentatively TRBD1 (6 bases). The V end was cut by 2 bases, the J end by 1 base, with 17 bases between. CDR1 and CDR2 (germline): SEHNR, FQNEAQ (reference sequence). The CDR3 is 17 residues long.